These 12 T cell receptor beta chains were all obtained from the same sample, sequenced in a study of blood T cell repertoires in COVID-19 (dated by TCRdb to 2018 to 2020). The library relied on the immunoSEQ multiplex PCR assay. TCRdb mirrors the immuneACCESS table, restricted to in-frame sequences. Some clones are absent from its copies; in checked studies, under half trace to an unresolved V gene, and the reason for the others is unknown. The sample table lists tens of thousands of clones, roughly 88% of them with a count of one. Approximately 1.6% of the sample belongs to the ten largest clones. Sequencing was done on a sample of peripheral blood. All receptors come from a human donor in a cohort sampled during active COVID-19.

This clone was counted a few times. V is TRBV6-5 and J is TRBJ1-3, with 7 bases fitting TRBD1. Germline values: CDR1 MNHEY, CDR2 SVGAGI. V lost 6 bases and J lost 4; bases outside the gene matches: 6. This CDR3 region has 14 residues. CDR3 in amino acids: CASRARQGGNTIYF. The CDR3 coding sequence is TGTGCCAGCAGGGCCAGACAGGGAGGAAACACCATATATTTT.

The chain carries TRBV9 and TRBJ1-1; the D is unclear. Germline lookup yields CDR1 SGDLS and CDR2 YYNGEE. This CDR3 region has 15 residues. V shed 3 bases and J shed 1 base, with 13 bases lying between them. CDR3 DNA: TGTGCCAGCAGCGGAAAAGGAGGTCCGAACACTGAAGCTTTCTTT. It translates to CASSGKGGPNTEAFF.

The rearrangement joins TRBV25-1 to TRBJ2-6; D perhaps matches TRBD1 (5 bases). The CDR3 loop spans 16 amino acids. Deletions cut 1 base from V and 3 bases from J, with 10 bases between. Germline loops: CDR1 MGHDK, CDR2 SYGVNS. The CDR3 DNA follows: TGTGCCAGCAGTGAATCGCAGGGTCGTGGGGCCAACGTCCTGACTTTC. It codes for CASSESQGRGANVLTF.

CDR3 protein: CASSRSRDRGRGYTF. CDR3 DNA: TGTGCCAGCAGTCGGAGCCGGGACAGGGGGCGCGGCTACACCTTC. The chain is built from TRBV6-5 and TRBJ1-2, with TRBD1 matching over 12 bases. V lost 5 bases to trimming and J lost 8 bases; unmatched junction nucleotides: 9. This CDR3 comprises 15 residues. Germline CDR1 MNHEY, CDR2 SVGAGI.

The chain has TRBV20-1 and TRBJ2-5, with TRBD2 identical over 8 bases. V was clipped by 3 bases and J by 5 bases; unmatched bases: 8. There are 14 residues in the CDR3. Germline CDR1 DFQATT, CDR2 SNEGSKA (reference sequence). The CDR3 nucleotides read TGCAGTGCTAGTCTCGGACTAGCACAGGAGACCCAGTACTTC. This translates into CSASLGLAQETQYF.

The V gene is TRBV5-1, the J gene TRBJ2-5; 10 bases agree with TRBD2. From germline, CDR1 is SGHRS and CDR2 YFSETQ. The CDR3 totals 19 residues. Unmatched junction bases numbered 15, after V lost 0 bases and J lost 4 bases. The CDR3 here is CASSLARASGSRGGETQYF. DNA for the CDR3: TGCGCCAGCAGCTTGGCCCGGGCTAGCGGGAGTAGGGGCGGAGAGACCCAGTACTTC.

This clone showed up just once. The rearrangement uses TRBV25-1 and TRBJ2-1, with 12 bases that match TRBD2. CDR3 length equals 16 residues. Germline V gene lookup returns CDR1 MGHDK and CDR2 SYGVNS. V lost 6 bases, J lost 9 bases, and 12 bases stayed unmatched. The CDR3 loop is CASRMTLAGGPGEQFF. CDR3 DNA: TGTGCCAGCAGAATGACCCTAGCGGGAGGGCCAGGTGAGCAGTTCTTC.

The CDR3 region is CASRPGTEKGNEQFF. CDR3 nucleotide sequence: TGTGCCAGCAGACCCGGGACAGAAAAAGGCAATGAGCAGTTCTTC. This chain connects TRBV6-5 to TRBJ2-1; 7 bases map to TRBD1. The CDR3 covers 15 residues. The V gene's germline CDR1 is MNHEY and CDR2 SVGAGI. V shed 6 bases and J 6 bases; nucleotides not matched to a gene: 11.

This clone was seen once. The V call is TRBV5-4, the J call TRBJ2-1; D is perhaps TRBD2 (6 bases). Trimming cost V 0 bases and J 2 bases, with 6 bases left between them. Germline V gives CDR1 SGHNT, CDR2 YYREEE (reference sequence). This CDR3 region has 14 residues. The CDR3 bases are TGTGCCAGCAGCTTGGGACTAGCCTACAATGAGCAGTTCTTC. Translated, it gives CASSLGLAYNEQFF.

The table lists this clone with a count of one. The gene calls are TRBV27 and TRBJ2-3, with 15 nucleotides matching TRBD2. The V and J ends lost 5 bases and 0 bases, in that order; junction bases with no gene match: 6. This CDR3 is built from 18 residues. The germline gives CDR1 MNHEY, CDR2 SMNVEV (reference sequence). CDR3 sequence: CASSPGTSGRPSTDTQYF. CDR3 nucleotide sequence: TGTGCCAGCAGTCCGGGGACTAGCGGGAGGCCAAGCACAGATACGCAGTATTTT.

This clone was found a few times. The genes are TRBV7-9 and TRBJ2-7; D is unclear. The CDR3 runs to 15 residues. Germline-derived CDR1 and CDR2 are SEHNR and FQNEAQ (reference sequence). Trimming took off 1 base at V and 5 bases at J, with 15 bases between the two ends. CDR3 coding DNA: TGTGCCAGCAGCTTAGAGAGCAGGAAAGGAAACGAGCAGTACTTC. It is translated as CASSLESRKGNEQYF.

The genes are TRBV6-5 and TRBJ1-6; 7 bases align to TRBD1. The CDR3 contains 13 residues. The germline gives CDR1 MNHEY, CDR2 SVGAGI. The junction had 7 bases not matched to a gene; V was cut back by 7 bases and J by 10 bases. The CDR3 here is CASILDRVSPLHF. Written as DNA, the CDR3 is TGTGCCAGCATCCTCGACAGGGTATCACCCCTCCACTTT.